Listed below are T cell receptor beta chains from one sample, sequenced in a study of cytomegalovirus exposure and HLA in healthy donors. Sequencing was performed with immunoSEQ multiplex PCR; in TCRdb, only in-frame clones are kept and a portion is missing. The sample has roughly 34,000 clones; 60% to 70% are singletons. Sequencing used PBMCs. The source is a man aged 35 to 55 in good health and CMV-seropositive. The conserved cysteine and the conserved F or W are not part of the CDR3 here.

TRBV6-6	TRBJ1-6	ASRTPRTGEGSPLH
TRBV9	TRBJ2-7	ASSSGTGPSYEQY
TRBV10-3	TRBJ2-7	AIRGGFYEQY
TRBV7-6	TRBJ2-7	ASSSGLAGGRATYEQY
TRBV6-5	TRBJ1-2	ASSWTGMNYGYT
TRBV28	TRBJ2-1	ASRDLSGQAEFYNEQF
TRBV5-4	TRBJ1-4	ASSHRDRSEKLF
TRBV10-3	TRBJ2-1	AIRTSGVNNEQF
TRBV29-1	TRBJ2-1	SVEGSPGGTDEQF
TRBV7-3	TRBJ1-2	ASSRDSNYGYT
TRBV4-2	.	ASSQDRERGTYEQY
TRBV12-2	TRBJ1-1	ASRLDVSAEAF
TRBV19	TRBJ1-4	ASSGDRFATNEKLF
TRBV30	TRBJ1-1	AWSLAGGGMNTEAF
TRBV21-1	TRBJ1-5	ASKRTGPYSNQPQH
TRBV9	TRBJ1-3	ASSAPGQFSGNTIY
TRBV19	TRBJ2-7	ASSRAYDEAYEQY
TRBV15	TRBJ1-1	ATSRETGALGTEAF
TRBV2	TRBJ2-3	ASRTGGGPQY
TRBV7-9	TRBJ1-2	ASSSGQGEGGYT
TRBV21-1	TRBJ2-7	ASSTNRQGGGYEQY
TRBV10-3	TRBJ2-7	AISQTANYEQY
TRBV30	TRBJ1-1	AWSVRSGTEAF
TRBV2	TRBJ1-6	ASSERGYNSPLH
TRBV28	TRBJ2-7	ASTMTNSYEQY
TRBV11-2	TRBJ2-1	ASSLSPGDSQF
TRBV28	TRBJ1-1	ASSLQGEVSTEAF
TRBV15	TRBJ2-5	ATSRATGQQETQY
TRBV7-9	TRBJ1-2	ASSLHRTGESYGYT
TRBV7-7	TRBJ2-5	ASSPRGQQETQY
TRBV5-1	TRBJ2-7	ASSSYRALTYEQY
TRBV6-5	TRBJ1-1	ASRKTGANEAF
TRBV11-2	TRBJ2-5	ASSSQGEETQY
TRBV5-1	TRBJ2-1	ASSFSGGSWNEQF
TRBV5-4	TRBJ2-1	ASSLGSSGGAYNEQF
TRBV14	TRBJ2-3	ASSEVRSSTDTQY
TRBV10-1	TRBJ2-7	ASSRRVPFSYEQY
TRBV6-1	TRBJ2-3	ASSEEGGGVDTQY
TRBV28	TRBJ2-7	ASSYGFSSYEQY
TRBV2	TRBJ2-5	ASSGIQETQY
TRBV5-1	TRBJ2-7	ASSLEAGSNYEQY
TRBV7-3	TRBJ2-1	ASSADGGRFGEQF
TRBV11-3	TRBJ2-2	ASSSWDRHTGELF
TRBV4-2	TRBJ2-5	ASSRGGGQETQY
TRBV6-4	TRBJ2-3	ASSERGGSGDTQY
TRBV5-1	TRBJ2-5	ASSRGDQGWEQY
TRBV6-5	TRBJ2-7	ASRKPSGGGYEQY
TRBV7-9	TRBJ2-7	ASSLGTGQY
TRBV28	TRBJ1-1	ASSLWQGGLTLRNTEAF
TRBV11-2	TRBJ2-7	ASSLRDYSYEQY
TRBV11-3	TRBJ2-3	ASSTTGESTDTQY
TRBV4-1	TRBJ1-5	ASSYRGGQPQH
TRBV6-1	TRBJ2-3	ASITGGHTDTQY
TRBV5-7	TRBJ2-2	ASSPRGGSSNTGELF
TRBV4-2	TRBJ1-1	ASSQTGNTEAF
TRBV19	TRBJ1-5	ASTIGGGGNQPQH
TRBV27	TRBJ2-2	ASRGEGLGTGELF
TRBV10-3	TRBJ2-5	AIQRGFQETQY